Listed here are 30 T cell receptor beta chains from one sample, sequenced in a study of T cell responses to AZD1222 COVID-19 vaccine. TCRdb keeps only in-frame clones here, not all; method: immunoSEQ multiplex PCR. The sample contains 90,000 to 150,000 clones, less than 90% of which appear only once. The input for sequencing was peripheral blood, taken on day 0 of AZD1222 vaccination. The origin of the receptors is an adult in good health.

V usage is TRBV4-1 and J usage is TRBJ2-7; D unresolved. The CDR3 has 14 amino acids. The germline V and J ends were trimmed by 1 base and 3 bases, with 10 bases remaining between them. Germline V gives CDR1 MGHRA, CDR2 YSYEKL. CDR3 sequence reads: CASSQGGANYEQYF. CDR3 DNA: TGCGCCAGCAGCCAAGGAGGCGCGAACTACGAGCAGTACTTC.

V and J are TRBV4-2 and TRBJ2-5, with D maybe TRBD2 (6 bases). CDR1 and CDR2 from the germline V gene are LGHNA and YNFKEQ. The V end lost 1 base, the J end lost 1 base, and 10 bases lay between the germline ends. This CDR3 has 15 residues. The CDR3 is CASSQGRGLQETQYF. The CDR3 DNA reads as TGTGCCAGCAGCCAAGGGCGGGGCCTCCAAGAGACCCAGTACTTC.

This chain joins TRBV18 and TRBJ2-2, with D hard to call. Trimming stripped 6 bases from V and 4 bases from J, with 18 bases between. The CDR3 loop spans 16 amino acids. In germline, CDR1 is KGHSH, CDR2 LQKENI. The CDR3 DNA reads as TGTGCCAGCTCCGAGCTTGGAACCCGAGGCACCGGGGAGCTGTTTTTT. Amino acid sequence: CASSELGTRGTGELFF.

This clone was observed a single time. This sequence joins TRBV2 and TRBJ2-7; the match to TRBD1 covers 9 bases. CDR3 size: 14 residues. Germline lookup yields CDR1 SNHLY and CDR2 FYNNEI. Trimming cost V 6 bases and J 4 bases; bases outside gene matches: 7. The CDR3 region has the DNA TGTGCCAGCAGGGAACAGGGGGCCGGGTACGAGCAGTACTTC. It specifies CASREQGAGYEQYF.

The CDR3 DNA reads TGTGCCAGCAGCAGAAGGGGGCCGAACACTGAAGCTTTCTTT. Amino acid sequence: CASSRRGPNTEAFF. The chain has TRBV28 and TRBJ1-1, with TRBD1 identical over 7 bases. Germline V gene data show CDR1 as MDHEN and CDR2 as SYDVKM. Trimming took 6 bases from V and 1 from J; bases not matched to a gene: 5. The CDR3 spans 14 residues.

This sequence joins TRBV12-3 or TRBV12-4 and TRBJ2-2; TRBD1 is a possible D gene (6 bases). The CDR3 is made up of 12 amino acids. The V end was cut by 6 bases, the J end by 6 bases, with 8 bases between. CDR3 coding DNA: TGTGCCAGCAGCCAGGGGTCCGGGGAGCTGTTTTTT. It specifies CASSQGSGELFF.

CDR3 protein: CASSPRALARANYGYTF. In DNA, the CDR3 is TGTGCCAGCAGCCCAAGGGCTTTAGCCCGAGCTAACTATGGCTACACCTTC. The J gene is TRBJ1-2, the V gene TRBV7-8; D uncertain. Germline-derived CDR1 and CDR2 are SGHVS and FQNEAQ. This CDR3 comprises 17 residues. V lost 5 bases to trimming and J lost 0 bases, with 19 bases between them.

The rearrangement uses TRBV6-5 and TRBJ1-5, with 7 nucleotides matching TRBD1. This CDR3 region has 14 residues. Looked up from germline, CDR1 is MNHEY and CDR2 is SVGAGI. The ends lost 0 bases at V and 8 bases at J; junction bases unmatched: 4. CDR3 protein: CASSYSRTGEPQHF. The CDR3 coding sequence is TGTGCCAGCAGTTACTCTCGGACAGGAGAGCCCCAGCATTTT.

CDR3 loop: CASSLGVTEAFF. CDR3 nucleotide sequence: TGTGCCAGCAGCCTGGGGGTCACTGAAGCTTTCTTT. This chain connects TRBV7-9 to TRBJ1-1; tentative D call: TRBD1 (5 bases). Between the trimmed V and J ends, which lost 5 bases and 4 bases, there was a span of 8 bases. Germline CDR1 is SEHNR and CDR2 is FQNEAQ (reference sequence). This CDR3 is 12 amino acids long. Full variable domain (rest looked up from reference TRBV7-9 and TRBJ1-1): DTGVSQNPRHKITKRGQNVTFRCDPISEHNRLYWYRQTLGQGPEFLTYFQNEAQLEKSRLLSDRFSAERPKGSFSTLEIQRTEQGDSAMYLCASSLGVTEAFFGQGTRLTVV.

The genes are TRBV18 and TRBJ1-4; D may be TRBD1 (5 bases). The CDR3 has 16 amino acids. Trimming stripped 2 bases from V and 5 bases from J, with 15 bases between. From germline, CDR1 is KGHSH and CDR2 LQKENI. CDR3 loop: CASSPGWGTGNEKLFF. CDR3 bases: TGTGCCAGCTCACCAGGCTGGGGGACGGGAAATGAAAAACTGTTTTTT.

This clone has a single count. The chain is built from TRBV20-1 and TRBJ2-5, with D uncertain. Germline values: CDR1 DFQATT, CDR2 SNEGSKA (reference sequence). V was clipped by 6 bases and J by 5 bases, with 10 bases between them. The length of the CDR3 is 11 residues. The CDR3 bases are TGCAGTGCCGTATTGCGGGAGACCCAGTACTTC. This gives the protein CSAVLRETQYF.

CDR3 sequence: CATSRGTTMNTEAFF. The CDR3 region has the DNA TGTGCCACCAGCAGAGGTACTACCATGAACACTGAAGCTTTCTTT. The rearrangement uses TRBV15 and TRBJ1-1; no clear D. Germline assignment: CDR1 LNHNV and CDR2 YYDKDF (reference sequence). This CDR3 spans 15 amino acids. Trimming took 1 base from V and 0 from J, leaving 9 bases between them.

The J gene is TRBJ2-1, the V gene TRBV4-1; possibly TRBD1 for D (5 bases). V was pared by 4 bases and J by 4 bases, with 11 bases between. Per the germline V gene, CDR1 is MGHRA and CDR2 is YSYEKL. CDR3 length equals 14 residues. CDR3 nucleotides: TGCGCCAGCAGCCGGAACCAGGGTTACAATGAGCAGTTCTTC. It encodes CASSRNQGYNEQFF.

The CDR3 DNA reads TGTGCCTGGAAGGGACAGGGGAACACTGAAGCTTTCTTT. Translation gives CAWKGQGNTEAFF. The chain uses TRBV30 and TRBJ1-1; 9 bases agree with TRBD1. This CDR3 is 13 amino acids long. J gave up 1 base and V 4 bases, and 1 base lay outside the gene matches. Germline lookup yields CDR1 GTSNPN and CDR2 SVGIG (reference sequence).

The J gene is TRBJ1-4, the V gene TRBV16, with 12 bases aligning to TRBD1. The CDR3 covers 17 residues. Germline V gives CDR1 KGHSY, CDR2 FQNENV. J lost 3 bases, V lost 2 bases, and 4 bases had no gene match. The CDR3 region is CASSQGDRGPANEKLFF. In DNA form, the CDR3 reads TGTGCCAGCAGCCAAGGGGACAGGGGGCCGGCTAATGAAAAACTGTTTTTT. Combining the CDR3 with reference TRBV16 and TRBJ1-4 gives the whole variable domain GEEVAQTPKHLVRGEGQKAKLYCAPIKGHSYVFWYQQVLKNEFKFLISFQNENVFDETGMPKERFSAKCLPNSPCSLEIQATKLEDSAVYFCASSQGDRGPANEKLFFGSGTQLSVL.

A single count supports this clone. The CDR3 DNA follows: TGTGCCAGCAGTTTTTTTGCCCCCGGGAATTCACCCCTCCACTTT. Translating gives CASSFFAPGNSPLHF. This chain joins TRBV27 and TRBJ1-6, with unresolved D. This CDR3 spans 15 amino acids. V dropped 3 bases and J dropped 7 bases, with 13 bases sitting between them. Germline V gives CDR1 MNHEY, CDR2 SMNVEV (reference sequence).

This sequence joins TRBV5-1 and TRBJ1-4, with D tentatively TRBD1 (5 bases). CDR3 size: 13 residues. Trimming left V 5 bases short and J 8 bases short, with 13 bases between. Looked up from germline, CDR1 is SGHRS and CDR2 is YFSETQ. The CDR3 DNA reads TGCGCCAGCAGAAGTGGGGGAGGCGAAAAACTGTTTTTT. This encodes CASRSGGGEKLFF.

V usage is TRBV5-1 and J usage is TRBJ2-1; D is unclear. Per germline, CDR1 SGHRS and CDR2 YFSETQ. Trimming left V 0 bases short and J 5 bases short, with 3 bases between. There are 12 residues in the CDR3. The CDR3 reads CASSLVDNEQFF. CDR3 bases: TGCGCCAGCAGCTTGGTGGACAATGAGCAGTTCTTC.

The V gene is TRBV4-1, the J gene TRBJ1-6; 8 bases match TRBD1. The CDR3 loop spans 20 amino acids. The junction had 14 bases not matched to a gene; V was cut back by 4 bases and J by 0 bases. Germline V gene lookup returns CDR1 MGHRA and CDR2 YSYEKL. The CDR3 spells CASSPKDRAVGSSYNSPLHF. The CDR3 DNA is TGCGCCAGCAGCCCTAAGGACAGGGCCGTGGGGAGCTCCTATAATTCACCCCTCCACTTT.

The chain recombines TRBV7-3 with TRBJ2-7, with D possibly matching TRBD2 (7 bases). This CDR3 has 16 residues. Trimming cost V 5 bases and J 3 bases, with 20 bases left between them. Looked up from germline, CDR1 is SGHTA and CDR2 is FQGTGA. The CDR3 DNA is TGTGCCAGCAGCGCCCGAGGGGGGGCCCTAGTCTACGAGCAGTACTTC. Amino acid sequence: CASSARGGALVYEQYF.

This chain connects TRBV6-5 to TRBJ2-7; the D call may be TRBD1 or TRBD2 (6 bases each). The germline gives CDR1 MNHEY, CDR2 SVGAGI. V dropped 10 bases and J dropped 4 bases, with 17 bases sitting between them. The CDR3 is made up of 13 amino acids. The CDR3: CATDLGGWYEQYF. The CDR3 nucleotides are TGTGCCACCGACCTAGGGGGGTGGTACGAGCAGTACTTC.

The CDR3 nucleotides are TGTGCCAGTAGGATACCGGGACAGGGTGCTCAGCCCCAGCATTTT. This sequence encodes CASRIPGQGAQPQHF. The V call is TRBV19, the J call TRBJ1-5, with 9 bases that match TRBD1. CDR1 and CDR2 from the germline V gene are LNHDA and SQIVND (reference sequence). CDR3 size: 15 residues. Trimming cost V 6 bases and J 6 bases; bases outside gene matches: 9.

The chain employs TRBV27 and TRBJ2-3; D ambiguous. Germline assignment: CDR1 MNHEY and CDR2 SMNVEV (reference sequence). V lost 2 bases, J lost 1 base, and 4 bases lay in between. The CDR3 extends over 13 amino acids. The CDR3 spells CASSLIGTDTQYF. The CDR3 DNA reads TGTGCCAGCAGTTTAATTGGCACAGATACGCAGTATTTT.

This chain links TRBV12-5 with TRBJ2-7; 8 nucleotides line up with TRBD1. The CDR3 spans 16 residues. Germline-derived CDR1 and CDR2 are LGHNT and FRNRAP. The trim removed 1 base at V and 0 bases at J, leaving 5 bases unmatched. The CDR3 reads CASGLDRQGPSYEQYF. The DNA for the CDR3 is TGTGCTAGTGGTTTGGACAGACAGGGGCCCTCCTACGAGCAGTACTTC.

This chain joins TRBV19 and TRBJ2-7, with 11 bases identical to TRBD2. Germline V CDR1 and CDR2: LNHDA, SQIVND (reference sequence). The CDR3 sequence is 15 residues long. Germline trimming cut 5 bases from V and 4 bases from J; bases unmatched to any gene: 7. Written as DNA, the CDR3 is TGTGCCAGTAGTGTTACTAGCGGGGGATCTTACGAGCAGTACTTC. Translating gives CASSVTSGGSYEQYF.

This clone has just a few counts. This chain uses TRBV29-1 with TRBJ1-1; weak D call: TRBD1 (5 bases). The CDR3 totals 12 residues. Germline V gene data show CDR1 as SQVTM and CDR2 as ANQGSEA. Trimming removed 5 bases from V and 6 bases from J, with 13 bases in between. CDR3 amino acids: CSVRDGRAEAFF. CDR3 nucleotide sequence: TGCAGCGTTAGGGACGGAAGAGCTGAAGCTTTCTTT. Drawing the rest from reference TRBV29-1 and TRBJ1-1, the complete variable domain is SAVISQKPSRDICQRGTSLTIQCQVDSQVTMMFWYRQQPGQSLTLIATANQGSEATYESGFVIDKFPISRPNLTFSTLTVSNMSPEDSSIYLCSVRDGRAEAFFGQGTRLTVV.

This clone was observed a single time. The chain combines TRBV5-6 with TRBJ1-1; D perhaps matches TRBD1 (5 bases). The germline V and J ends were trimmed by 4 bases and 0 bases, with 13 bases remaining between them. This CDR3 spans 15 amino acids. The germline gives CDR1 SGHDT, CDR2 YYEEEE. Here the CDR3 DNA reads TGTGCCAGCAGCGGAACAGGACCGATGAACACTGAAGCTTTCTTT. Residues: CASSGTGPMNTEAFF.

The chain is built from TRBV7-2 and TRBJ2-3, with 7 positions matching TRBD2. The CDR3 is 15 amino acids. Germline CDR1 reads SGHTA; CDR2 reads FQGNSA. J lost 3 bases, V lost 1 base, and 4 bases had no gene match. CDR3: CASSLGSSGTDTQYF. For the CDR3, the DNA is TGTGCCAGCAGCTTAGGTTCTAGCGGAACAGATACGCAGTATTTT.

This chain connects TRBV4-2 to TRBJ2-7, with a weak D call TRBD1 (5 bases). This CDR3 is built from 15 residues. With 0 bases removed from V and 7 bases from J, the gap between germline ends came to 16 bases. The germline CDR1 and CDR2 sequences are LGHNA and YNFKEQ. Here the CDR3 DNA reads TGTGCCAGCAGCCAAGATGTGAGTAGTTACAGGGAGCAGTACTTC. Residues: CASSQDVSSYREQYF.

The gene calls are TRBV7-9 and TRBJ1-2; D is ambiguous. This CDR3 region has 15 residues. CDR1 is SEHNR and CDR2 is FQNEAQ in the germline V gene (reference sequence). V lost 1 base, J lost 2 bases, and 11 bases lay in between. In nucleotides, the CDR3 is TGTGCCAGCAGCTTAGTAGAGACTGTGAACTATGGCTACACCTTC. It translates to CASSLVETVNYGYTF.